The sequence of this T cell receptor beta chain was determined in a study of a mutant IDH1 vaccine in newly diagnosed glioma. On the study more broadly: An approximately 62% male, about 38% female split and a mean age of approximately 38 years characterized treated patients. Patients' prior therapy spanned radiotherapy, temozolomide, or both; most underwent both.

Overall study findings and caveats: Of the patients, about 95% had vaccine-induced immune responses.

Germline CDR1 and CDR2: SGDLS and YYNGEE. CDR3 size: 14 residues. V lost 4 bases to trimming and J lost 5 bases, with 12 bases between them. The time point: week 35, safety follow-up. The investigators gave 300 ug of mutant IDH1 20-mer peptide in each vaccine dose, together with topical imiquimod. Across weeks 1, 3, 5, 7, 11, 15, 19 and 23, patients received a vaccination each time, eight in all. Some clones are missing from TCRdb's copy, which holds only in-frame ones; the method was immunoSEQ multiplex PCR. The table shows around 69,000 clones, with approximately 86% occurring only once. Of note for this clone: The antigen is not known.

This receptor was taken from a man aged 25 to 45 with glioma. The V gene is TRBV9, the J gene TRBJ2-2, with no clear D. Here the sequenced sample was PBMCs, taken from a glioma patient whose treatment included an IDH1 peptide vaccine. CDR3 coding DNA: TGTGCCAGCAGCCCAACCTACGGGACCGGGGAGCTGTTTTTT. Protein product: CASSPTYGTGELFF.